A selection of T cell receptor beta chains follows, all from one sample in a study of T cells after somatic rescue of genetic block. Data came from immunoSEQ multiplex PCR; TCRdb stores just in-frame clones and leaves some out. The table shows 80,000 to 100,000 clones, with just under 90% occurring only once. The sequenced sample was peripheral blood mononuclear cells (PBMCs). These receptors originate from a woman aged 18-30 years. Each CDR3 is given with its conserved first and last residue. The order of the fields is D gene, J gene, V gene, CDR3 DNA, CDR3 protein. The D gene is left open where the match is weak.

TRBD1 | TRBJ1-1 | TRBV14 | TGTGCCAGCAGCCAAGAGGGCAGGGGGTGGCTTGAAGCTTTCTTT | CASSQEGRGWLEAFF
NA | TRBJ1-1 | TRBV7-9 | TGTGCCAGCACCCCCGCTTCGAGGGGCCGGGACACTGAAGCTTTCTTT | CASTPASRGRDTEAFF
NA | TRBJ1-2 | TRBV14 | TGTGCCAGCAGCCAAGAATGGGGGTATGGCTACACCTTC | CASSQEWGYGYTF
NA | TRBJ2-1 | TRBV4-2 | TGTGCCAGCAGCCAGGAGCGGGCTGAGCAGTTCTTC | CASSQERAEQFF
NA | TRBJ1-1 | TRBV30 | TGTGCCGGCAGGCAGGGACCTAACACTGAAGCTTTCTTT | CAGRQGPNTEAFF
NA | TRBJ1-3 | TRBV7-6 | TGTGCCAGCAGCCCCGCCAGTTCACAGGCGTACTCTGGAAACACCATATATTTT | CASSPASSQAYSGNTIYF
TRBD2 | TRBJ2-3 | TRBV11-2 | TGTGCCAGCAGCTTACTAGCGGGAGGCACAGATACGCAGTATTTT | CASSLLAGGTDTQYF
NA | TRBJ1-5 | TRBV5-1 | TGCGCCAGCAGCTTGACAGGTCCCCCCAATAGCAATCAGCCCCAGCATTTT | CASSLTGPPNSNQPQHF
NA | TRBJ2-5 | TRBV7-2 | TGTGCCAGCAGCTTAGACGGCGGACAAGAGACCCAGTACTTC | CASSLDGGQETQYF
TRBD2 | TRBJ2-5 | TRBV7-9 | TGTGCCAGCAGCGGAATTAGCGGGTCGTTGGAGACCCAGTACTTC | CASSGISGSLETQYF
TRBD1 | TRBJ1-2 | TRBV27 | TGTGCCAGCAGTTTAACAGGGGATCGCTACACCTTC | CASSLTGDRYTF
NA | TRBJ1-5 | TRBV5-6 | TGTGCCAGCAGCCGAGGACAGTATCAGCCCCAGCATTTT | CASSRGQYQPQHF
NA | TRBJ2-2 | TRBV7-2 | TGTGCCAGCCTGAACACCGGGGAGCTGTTTTTT | CASLNTGELFF
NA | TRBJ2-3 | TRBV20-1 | TGCAGTGGCGGGATCGGAGATACGCAGTATTTT | CSGGIGDTQYF
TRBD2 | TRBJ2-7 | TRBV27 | TGTGCCAGCAACGTACTAGCGGGTGGAGGCGAGCAGTACTTC | CASNVLAGGGEQYF
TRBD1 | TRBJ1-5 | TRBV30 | TGTGCCTGGAGGCCACAGGGGGCCGCGGAGCCCCAGCATTTT | CAWRPQGAAEPQHF